The rows below give T cell receptor beta chains drawn from one sample of a study of human T cells and chemical hapten exposure. TCRdb itself ran the RACE reads through MiXCR, one entry per CDR3 protein. The sample has fewer than 100,000 distinct CDR3 sequences, around 9.3% seen once; the top ten hold about 2%. The material was whole blood, obtained in connection with sensitization to the hapten diphenylcyclopropenone (DPC). All receptors derive from a woman in her thirties or forties with alopecia areata. Some clones in this sample may be carry-over from other donors' samples. Both conserved end residues are part of each CDR3. D genes are given only for firm matches. Part of the rows lack a size; the others show once, few, many or a class for expanded clones.

D gene | J gene | clone size | V gene | CDR3 length | CDR3 DNA | CDR3 protein
TRBD1 | TRBJ1-1 | many | TRBV3-1 | 12 | TGTGCCACTACAGGGGACCACACTGAAGCTTTCTTT | CATTGDHTEAFF
. | TRBJ2-7 | few | TRBV5-6 | 15 | TGTGCCAGCAGCCGGACGGTACTTAGCTCCTACGAGCAGTACTTC | CASSRTVLSSYEQYF
. | TRBJ2-1 | many | TRBV21-1 | 17 | TGTGCCAGCAGCAATGGGGGTGACAGCGGGCGTTACAATGAGCAGTTCTTC | CASSNGGDSGRYNEQFF
. | TRBJ2-7 | few | TRBV28 | 12 | TGTGCCAGCAGTTTAATGAGGGACCAGCAGTACTTC | CASSLMRDQQYF
. | TRBJ2-5 | many | TRBV7-7 | 15 | TGTGCTAGCAGCCCGGGGAGACTGCTTCAAGAGACCCAGTACTTC | CASSPGRLLQETQYF
. | TRBJ2-6 | many | TRBV29-1 | 14 | TGCAGCGCTTCCGGGAGTTCTGGGGCCAACGTCCTGACTTTC | CSASGSSGANVLTF
. | TRBJ2-4 | . | TRBV4-1 | 15 | TGCGCCAGCAGCCAAATTGCGGCGTCCAAAAACATTCAGTACTTC | CASSQIAASKNIQYF
. | TRBJ2-1 | many | TRBV10-3 | 13 | TGTGCCATCCGTGGGGATTCCTACAATGAGCAGTTCTTC | CAIRGDSYNEQFF
. | TRBJ2-3 | . | TRBV9 | 15 | TGTGCCAGCAGCGTACAGCTGTTGGGCACAGATACGCAGTATTTT | CASSVQLLGTDTQYF
. | TRBJ2-7 | . | TRBV28 | 13 | TGTGCCAGCAGTCCCAGCGGGTCCTACGAGCAGTACTTC | CASSPSGSYEQYF